This T cell receptor beta chain is drawn from a study of OX40 agonist ivuxolimab in advanced cancers. The wider study: Males comprised around four fifths of the group, whose mean age was approximately 60 years (range roughly 20 to 90). Partial responses, seen in three patients, involved one hepatocellular carcinoma and two cutaneous melanomas.

Here immunoSEQ multiplex PCR was the method, and the copy in TCRdb shows in-frame clones only, minus some. The sample carries 57,000 or so clones, over 90% recorded once. Germline values: CDR1 SEHNR, CDR2 FQNEAQ (reference sequence). V was clipped by 1 base and J by 0 bases; unmatched bases: 5. This CDR3 is 17 amino acids long. The clonotype was recovered from an adult with an advanced solid tumor such as melanoma, head and neck, liver or kidney cancer. The starting material was CD4+ or CD8+ T cells sorted from blood, obtained in a trial of the OX40 agonist ivuxolimab. V gene TRBV7-9 combines with J gene TRBJ2-2, with 7 nucleotides matching TRBD2. CDR3 region: CASSLGLADANTGELFF. The CDR3 nucleotides are TGTGCCAGCAGCTTAGGGCTAGCGGACGCGAACACCGGGGAGCTGTTTTTT.